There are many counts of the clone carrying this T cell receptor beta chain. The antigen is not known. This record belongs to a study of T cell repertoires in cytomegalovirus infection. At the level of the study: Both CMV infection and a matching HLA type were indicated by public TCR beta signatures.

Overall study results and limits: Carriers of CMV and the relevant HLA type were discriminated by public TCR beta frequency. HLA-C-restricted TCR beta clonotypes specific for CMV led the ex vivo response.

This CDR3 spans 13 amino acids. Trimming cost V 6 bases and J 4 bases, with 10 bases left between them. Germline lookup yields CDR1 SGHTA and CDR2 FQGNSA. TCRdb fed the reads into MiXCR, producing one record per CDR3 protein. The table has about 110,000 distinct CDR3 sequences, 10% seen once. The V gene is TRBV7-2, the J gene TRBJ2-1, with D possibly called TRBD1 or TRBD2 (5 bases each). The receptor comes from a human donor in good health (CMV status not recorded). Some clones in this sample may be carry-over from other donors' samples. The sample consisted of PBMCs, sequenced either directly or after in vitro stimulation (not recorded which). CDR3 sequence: CASRLGRYNEQFF. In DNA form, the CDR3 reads TGTGCCAGCAGACTGGGACGTTACAATGAGCAGTTCTTC.